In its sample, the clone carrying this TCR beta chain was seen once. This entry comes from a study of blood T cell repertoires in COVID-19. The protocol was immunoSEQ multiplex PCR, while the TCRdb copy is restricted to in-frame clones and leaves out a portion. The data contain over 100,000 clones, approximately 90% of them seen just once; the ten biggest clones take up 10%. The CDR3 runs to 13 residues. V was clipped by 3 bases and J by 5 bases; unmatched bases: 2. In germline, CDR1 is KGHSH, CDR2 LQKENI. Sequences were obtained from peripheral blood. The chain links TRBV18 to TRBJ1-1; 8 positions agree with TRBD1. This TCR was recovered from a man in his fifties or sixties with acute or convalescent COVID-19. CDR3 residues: CASSPTGVTEAFF. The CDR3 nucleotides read TGTGCCAGCTCACCGACAGGGGTGACTGAAGCTTTCTTT.